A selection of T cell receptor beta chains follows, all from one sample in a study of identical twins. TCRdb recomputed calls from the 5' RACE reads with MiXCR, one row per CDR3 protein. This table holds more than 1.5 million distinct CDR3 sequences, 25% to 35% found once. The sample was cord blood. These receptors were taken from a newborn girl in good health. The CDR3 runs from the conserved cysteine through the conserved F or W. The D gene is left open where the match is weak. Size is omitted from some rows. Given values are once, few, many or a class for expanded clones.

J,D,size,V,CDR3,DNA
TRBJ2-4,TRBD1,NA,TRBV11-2,CASSGDRGRPGKNIQYF,TGTGCCAGCAGCGGGGACAGGGGGCGACCGGGCAAAAACATTCAGTACTTC
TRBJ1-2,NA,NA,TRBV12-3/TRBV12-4,CASSSAGRQYGYTF,TGTGCCAGCAGTTCCGCGGGACGGCAATATGGCTACACCTTC
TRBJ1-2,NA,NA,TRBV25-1,CASSGLPGHGDYGYNF,TGTGCCAGCAGTGGCCTCCCCGGGCACGGGGACTATGGCTACAACTTC
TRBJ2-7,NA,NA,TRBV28,CASSLWTVGPYEQYF,TGTGCCAGCAGTTTATGGACAGTGGGCCCCTACGAGCAGTACTTC
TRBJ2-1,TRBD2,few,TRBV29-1,CSVVLLAGGADNEQFF,TGCAGCGTTGTTCTGTTGGCGGGGGGGGCCGACAATGAGCAGTTCTTC
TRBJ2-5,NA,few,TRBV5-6,CASSLGRRNGRYF,TGTGCCAGCAGCTTGGGCAGACGCAATGGGCGGTACTTC
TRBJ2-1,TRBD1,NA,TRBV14,CASSVHRGIEQFF,TGTGCCAGCAGCGTACACAGGGGCATAGAGCAGTTCTTC
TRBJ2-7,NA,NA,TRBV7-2,CASNLEVGGSYEQYF,TGTGCCAGCAACTTAGAGGTGGGGGGCAGCTACGAGCAGTACTTC
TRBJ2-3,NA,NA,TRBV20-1,CSARGAGVGDTQYF,TGCAGTGCTAGGGGGGCGGGAGTGGGAGATACGCAGTATTTT
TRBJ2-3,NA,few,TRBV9,CASSVGRFTYTQYF,TGTGCCAGCAGCGTAGGCAGGTTTACGTATACGCAGTATTTT
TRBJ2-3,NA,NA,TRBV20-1,CSARPGPRGTDTQYF,TGCAGTGCTAGGCCGGGCCCGAGAGGCACAGATACGCAGTATTTT
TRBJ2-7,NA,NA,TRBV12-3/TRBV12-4,CASSGAVVSHEQYF,TGTGCCAGTTCCGGGGCCGTGGTGTCGCATGAGCAGTACTTC